This entry lists 22 T cell receptor beta chains sequenced from one sample in a study of blood T cell repertoires in COVID-19. Measured with immunoSEQ multiplex PCR; TCRdb has only the in-frame clones, and not every one. The sample lists about 250,000 clones; about 85% were seen once. Sequencing was done on a sample of peripheral blood. Every receptor here comes from an older woman with active or convalescent COVID-19.

This chain links TRBV2 with TRBJ2-5; D is possibly TRBD1 (6 bases). Germline lookup yields CDR1 SNHLY and CDR2 FYNNEI. The CDR3 contains 15 residues. With 5 bases removed from V and 2 bases from J, the gap between germline ends came to 15 bases. The CDR3 region has the DNA TGTGCCAGCAGTCCGCGACAGGCCTATCAAGAGACCCAGTACTTC. It specifies CASSPRQAYQETQYF.

This clone was observed once. J is TRBJ1-1 and V is TRBV25-1, with 7 bases matching TRBD1. The germline CDR1 and CDR2 sequences are MGHDK and SYGVNS. This CDR3 has 17 residues. V was clipped by 1 base and J by 3 bases; unmatched bases: 11. CDR3 DNA sequence: TGTGCCAGCAGTGAATTAATGGCAGGGGGAGGTGACACTGAAGCTTTCTTT. As protein: CASSELMAGGGDTEAFF. Combining the CDR3 with reference TRBV25-1 and TRBJ1-1 gives the whole variable domain EADIYQTPRYLVIGTGKKITLECSQTMGHDKMYWYQQDPGMELHLIHYSYGVNSTEKGDLSSESTVSRIRTEHFPLTLESARPSHTSQYLCASSELMAGGGDTEAFFGQGTRLTVV.

The chain couples TRBV7-8 to TRBJ1-4, with a possible D match to TRBD1 (5 bases). Germline CDR1 is SGHVS and CDR2 is FQNEAQ. Trimming removed 3 bases from V and 7 bases from J, with 12 bases in between. The CDR3 spans 14 residues. CDR3 DNA: TGTGCCAGCAGCTTTGACAGTCTGGGTGAAAAACTGTTTTTT. This codes for CASSFDSLGEKLFF.

This clone was counted only a few times. The gene calls are TRBV9 and TRBJ1-2; 7 bases match TRBD1. With V trimmed by 5 bases and J by 1 base, 5 bases remained unmatched. The CDR3 runs to 14 residues. Germline V CDR1 and CDR2: SGDLS, YYNGEE. The CDR3 protein is CASRTGMGNYGYTF. CDR3 DNA: TGTGCCAGCAGGACAGGGATGGGTAACTATGGCTACACCTTC.

The chain recombines TRBV5-1 with TRBJ2-4; a possible D gene is TRBD2 (6 bases). Germline values: CDR1 SGHRS, CDR2 YFSETQ. V lost 0 bases and J lost 5, with 9 bases in between. This CDR3 is 14 amino acids long. The CDR3 spells CASSLAGTENIQYF. The CDR3 DNA is TGCGCCAGCAGCTTGGCCGGGACTGAAAACATTCAGTACTTC.

The J gene is TRBJ2-3, the V gene TRBV7-2, with a possible D match to TRBD2 (6 bases). Germline values: CDR1 SGHTA, CDR2 FQGNSA. The CDR3 is 15 amino acids. Trimming stripped 1 base from V and 5 bases from J, with 13 bases between. CDR3 DNA: TGTGCCAGCAGCTTAGTTGCGGGAAGGGTAGATACGCAGTATTTT. The encoded protein is CASSLVAGRVDTQYF.

The V call is TRBV28, the J call TRBJ2-7, with 8 bases lining up with TRBD1. V was clipped by 6 bases and J by 1 base; unmatched bases: 14. CDR3 length: 17 residues. Germline lookup yields CDR1 MDHEN and CDR2 SYDVKM. In nucleotides, the CDR3 is TGTGCCAGCAGCCCGACTACCTGGGACAGGCGGTCCTACGAGCAGTACGTC. It translates to CASSPTTWDRRSYEQYV.

The chain carries TRBV6-1 and TRBJ1-4; tentatively, D is TRBD1 (5 bases). Trimming pared 2 bases from V and 4 bases from J, leaving 20 bases between. Germline lookup yields CDR1 MNHNS and CDR2 SASEGT. This CDR3 has 18 residues. DNA of the CDR3: TGTGCCAGCAGTGAAAATGGGGCCCATTGGGCCGGTAATGAAAAACTGTTTTTT. It encodes CASSENGAHWAGNEKLFF.

The gene calls are TRBV10-1 and TRBJ2-2; weak D call: TRBD2 (5 bases). The CDR3 totals 13 residues. Germline V lookup: CDR1 WNHNN, CDR2 SYGVQD (reference sequence). Deletions cut 4 bases from V and 7 bases from J, with 10 bases between. CDR3 residues: CASSAPSGGELFF. CDR3 sequence (DNA): TGCGCCAGCAGTGCCCCAAGCGGCGGGGAGCTGTTTTTT.

V and J are TRBV29-1 and TRBJ2-1; 11 positions match TRBD1. V was pared by 5 bases and J by 3 bases, with 9 bases of the junction left unmatched. The CDR3 extends over 16 amino acids. Germline V gene data show CDR1 as SQVTM and CDR2 as ANQGSEA. Here the CDR3 DNA reads TGCAGCGTTCCCCAATGGGGGACAGGGGGCTACAATGAGCAGTTCTTC. Translation gives CSVPQWGTGGYNEQFF.

The V call is TRBV2, the J call TRBJ1-4, with 8 bases matching TRBD1. The CDR3 has 15 residues. V lost 4 bases to trimming and J lost 8 bases; unmatched junction nucleotides: 9. Looked up from germline, CDR1 is SNHLY and CDR2 is FYNNEI. For the CDR3, the DNA is TGTGCCAGCAGTGGCGGGACAGGAGATTACGAAAAACTGTTTTTT. Residues: CASSGGTGDYEKLFF.

This chain uses TRBV11-2 with TRBJ1-2; D is perhaps TRBD1 (6 bases). The V gene's germline CDR1 is SGHAT and CDR2 FQNNGV. Trimming cost V 5 bases and J 1 base, with 14 bases left between them. The CDR3 runs 15 residues. The DNA of the CDR3 is TGTGCCAGCAGCATGGACAGAACACTTAACTATGGCTACACCTTC. Its translation: CASSMDRTLNYGYTF.

This clone was detected a few times. V gene TRBV7-2 combines with J gene TRBJ1-5; D might be TRBD1 (6 bases). Trimming removed 6 bases from V and 5 bases from J, with 17 bases in between. The CDR3 totals 15 residues. Germline CDR1 and CDR2: SGHTA and FQGNSA. The CDR3 DNA reads TGTGCCAGCAGTGAATCAGGGGCGAGTGATCAGCCCCAGCATTTT. Its protein is CASSESGASDQPQHF.

The chain links TRBV29-1 to TRBJ1-2, with D possibly TRBD1 on 6 matching bases. V was shortened by 5 bases and J by 2 bases, with 9 bases between the two germline ends. This CDR3 is built from 12 residues. Germline V gives CDR1 SQVTM, CDR2 ANQGSEA. This CDR3 is CSVSQGNYGYTF. The CDR3 bases are TGCAGCGTTTCCCAGGGGAACTATGGCTACACCTTC.

This clone has just one count. The chain links TRBV29-1 to TRBJ1-1; the D gene is possibly TRBD1 (5 bases). V was cut by 4 bases and J by 7 bases, with 22 bases left in between. This CDR3 has 15 amino acids. The germline CDR1 and CDR2 sequences are SQVTM and ANQGSEA. The CDR3 nucleotides read TGCAGCGTTGGGAAAGGAGGGCTTCGGGGGGTTGAAGCTTTCTTT. Its protein product is CSVGKGGLRGVEAFF.

J is TRBJ1-1 and V is TRBV30, with a weak D call TRBD1 (5 bases). There are 11 residues in the CDR3. The ends were cut back, 5 bases at V and 5 bases at J, with 9 bases in the middle. CDR1 is GTSNPN, CDR2 SVGIG, per germline (reference sequence). The CDR3 bases are TGTGCCTGGGACGGGGGAACTGAAGCTTTCTTT. As protein: CAWDGGTEAFF.

This clone was detected only once. CDR3 residues: CASSPAQVTYNEQFF. Written as DNA, the CDR3 is TGTGCCAGCAGCCCGGCTCAGGTTACCTACAATGAGCAGTTCTTC. The chain uses TRBV5-8 and TRBJ2-1, with D uncertain. The CDR3 totals 15 residues. Between the trimmed V and J ends, which lost 4 bases and 2 bases, there was a span of 13 bases. Germline loops: CDR1 SGHTS, CDR2 YDEGEE.

The chain joins TRBV28 to TRBJ2-5, with TRBD1 identical over 9 bases. J gave up 5 bases and V 5 bases, and 6 bases lay outside the gene matches. The CDR3 has 14 residues. Germline V CDR1 and CDR2: MDHEN, SYDVKM. CDR3 sequence (DNA): TGTGCCAGCAGTCCGCCCGGGACAGGGGAGACCCAGTACTTC. Translation: CASSPPGTGETQYF.

The chain joins TRBV25-1 to TRBJ1-2; 7 nucleotides agree with TRBD1. The V and J ends lost 4 bases and 4 bases, in that order; junction bases with no gene match: 3. CDR1 and CDR2 from the germline V gene are MGHDK and SYGVNS. The length of the CDR3 is 13 residues. The CDR3 bases are TGTGCCAGCAGTGTTGGGACAGCCTATGGCTACACCTTC. Translating it yields CASSVGTAYGYTF.

V is TRBV7-6 and J is TRBJ1-6, with D perhaps matching TRBD1 (5 bases). CDR3 length: 18 amino acids. Trimming left V 4 bases short and J 2 bases short, with 18 bases between. Germline V gene data show CDR1 as SGHVS and CDR2 as FNYEAQ. The CDR3 here is CASSSSIREEPYNSPLHF. The CDR3 nucleotides read TGTGCCAGCAGCTCCAGCATCAGGGAAGAACCCTATAATTCACCCCTCCACTTT.

This clone was detected only once. The rearrangement joins TRBV6-5 to TRBJ1-1; tentative D call: TRBD1 (5 bases). The ends were cut back, 6 bases at V and 5 bases at J, with 16 bases in the middle. This CDR3 region has 14 residues. The V gene's germline CDR1 is MNHEY and CDR2 SVGAGI. The CDR3, as DNA: TGTGCCAGCAGGGGAACAGGATTGATGACTGAAGCTTTCTTT. Encoded protein: CASRGTGLMTEAFF.

This clone was observed a single time. The rearrangement joins TRBV27 to TRBJ2-1; a weak D match, TRBD2 (5 bases). The V end was cut by 5 bases, the J end by 5 bases, with 10 bases between. Looked up from germline, CDR1 is MNHEY and CDR2 is SMNVEV (reference sequence). This CDR3 contains 13 residues. The CDR3 loop is CASSPLGNNEQFF. The DNA for the CDR3 is TGTGCCAGCAGTCCGCTCGGGAACAATGAGCAGTTCTTC.